Reported below is one TCR beta chain. This record comes from a study of blood T cell repertoires in COVID-19. Across the whole study: Donors in the United States, Italy and Spain gave samples during acute or convalescent COVID-19. From T cells, B-cell-depleted T cells, or PBMCs came the material, which was cDNA or gDNA.

The length of the CDR3 is 20 residues. Germline CDR1 reads SNHLY; CDR2 reads FYNNEI. The ends lost 6 bases at V and 1 base at J; junction bases unmatched: 19. In the original processing: Reference gene primer amplification gave estimated nucleated cell counts. Sequenced by immunoSEQ multiplex PCR; TCRdb stores in-frame clones only, minus some. That table gives V, J and clone size, and the DNA gave D and trimming. The sample shows fewer than 250,000 clones, approximately 80% of them seen only once. The source is a woman of 80 years or more with acute or convalescent COVID-19. Sequencing was performed on peripheral blood. The rearrangement joins TRBV2 to TRBJ2-7, with 12 bases lining up with TRBD1. The DNA for the CDR3 is TGTGCCAGCAGCGGAGGGACCGGGACAGGGGGCTTCCGTGTGTCCTACGAGCAGTACTTC. Encoded protein: CASSGGTGTGGFRVSYEQYF.